This T cell receptor beta chain was sequenced for a study of blood T cell repertoires in COVID-19. Study context: From the United States, Italy and Spain came samples of acute and convalescent COVID-19. PBMCs, B-cell-depleted T cells, or T cells provided the cDNA or gDNA that made up the material.

The CDR3 totals 15 residues. The germline gives CDR1 MDHEN, CDR2 SYDVKM. V shed 6 bases and J 14 bases; nucleotides not matched to a gene: 12. Only one count was recorded for this clone. Source study methods: Amplification from reference gene primers served as the basis for estimated nucleated cell counts. TCRdb keeps only in-frame clones here, not all; method: immunoSEQ multiplex PCR. For V, J and clone size, that table is used; D and trimming come from the DNA. This table has roughly 120,000 clones, roughly nine tenths appearing once. The receptor comes from a man aged 65 to 85 with active or convalescent COVID-19. This sequence joins TRBV28 and TRBJ2-1, with 14 bases matching TRBD2. The sequencing sample was made of peripheral blood. CDR3 amino acids: CASRARLAGGPGEFF. The CDR3 region has the DNA TGTGCCAGCAGAGCGAGACTAGCGGGAGGGCCGGGGGAGTTCTTC.